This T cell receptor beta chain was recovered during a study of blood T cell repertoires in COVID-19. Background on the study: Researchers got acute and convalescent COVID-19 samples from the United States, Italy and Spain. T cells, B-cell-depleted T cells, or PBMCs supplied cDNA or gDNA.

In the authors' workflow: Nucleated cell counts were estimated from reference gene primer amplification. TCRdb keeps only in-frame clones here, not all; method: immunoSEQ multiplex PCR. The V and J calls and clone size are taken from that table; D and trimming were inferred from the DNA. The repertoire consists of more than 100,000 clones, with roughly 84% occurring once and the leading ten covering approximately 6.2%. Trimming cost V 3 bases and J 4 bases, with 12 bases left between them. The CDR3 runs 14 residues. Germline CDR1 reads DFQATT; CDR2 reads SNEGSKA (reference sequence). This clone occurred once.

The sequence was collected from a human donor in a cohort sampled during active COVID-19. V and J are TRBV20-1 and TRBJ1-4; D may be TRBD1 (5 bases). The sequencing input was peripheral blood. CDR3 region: CSASATEFNEKLFF. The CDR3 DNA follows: TGCAGTGCTAGTGCGACAGAGTTTAATGAAAAACTGTTTTTT.